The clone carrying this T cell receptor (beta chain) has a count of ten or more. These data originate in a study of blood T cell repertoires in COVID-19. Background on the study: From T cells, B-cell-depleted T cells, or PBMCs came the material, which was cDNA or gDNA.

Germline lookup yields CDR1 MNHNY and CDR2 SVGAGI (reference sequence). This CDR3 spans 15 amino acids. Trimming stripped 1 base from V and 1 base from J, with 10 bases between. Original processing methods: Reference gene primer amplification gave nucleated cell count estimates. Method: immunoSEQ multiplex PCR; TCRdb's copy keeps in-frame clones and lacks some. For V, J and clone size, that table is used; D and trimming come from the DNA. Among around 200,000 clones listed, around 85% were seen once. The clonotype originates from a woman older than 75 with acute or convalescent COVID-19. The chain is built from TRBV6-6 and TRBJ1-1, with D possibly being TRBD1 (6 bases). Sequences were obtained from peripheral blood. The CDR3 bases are TGTGCCAGCAGTTACTTAACAGGGACGAACACTGAAGCTTTCTTT. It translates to CASSYLTGTNTEAFF.